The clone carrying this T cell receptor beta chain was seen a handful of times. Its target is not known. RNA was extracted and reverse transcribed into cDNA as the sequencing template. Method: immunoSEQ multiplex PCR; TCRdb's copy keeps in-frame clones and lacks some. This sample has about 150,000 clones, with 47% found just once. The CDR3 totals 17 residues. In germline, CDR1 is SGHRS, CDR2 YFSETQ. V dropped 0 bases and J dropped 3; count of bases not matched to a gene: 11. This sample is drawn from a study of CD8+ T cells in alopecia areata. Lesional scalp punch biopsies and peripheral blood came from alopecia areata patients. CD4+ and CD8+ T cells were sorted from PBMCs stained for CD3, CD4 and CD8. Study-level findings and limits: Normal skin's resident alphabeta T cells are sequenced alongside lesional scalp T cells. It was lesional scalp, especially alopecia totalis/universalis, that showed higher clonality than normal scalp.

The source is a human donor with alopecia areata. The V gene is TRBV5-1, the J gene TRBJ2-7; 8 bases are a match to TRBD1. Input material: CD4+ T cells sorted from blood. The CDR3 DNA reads TGCGCCAGCAGCTTGGCCGGCGGGACAGGACCTATCTACGAGCAGTACTTC. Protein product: CASSLAGGTGPIYEQYF.